Following are 10 T cell receptor beta chains from one sample sequenced in a study of cytomegalovirus exposure and HLA in healthy donors. 13 Jbeta primers and 60 Vbeta primers were used for the PCR. The assay was immunoSEQ multiplex PCR, and TCRdb's table has in-frame clones only and misses some. The data hold roughly 200,000 clones, with 75% to 80% observed a single time. The sample taken for sequencing was PBMCs. The receptors were gathered from a woman aged 30 to 39 in good health and CMV-seropositive.

This clone occurred many times. V is TRBV19 and J is TRBJ1-5; 7 bases match TRBD1. With 10 bases clipped from V and 6 bases from J, the junction kept 12 bases outside the gene matches. Germline V gives CDR1 LNHDA, CDR2 SQIVND (reference sequence). This CDR3 contains 14 residues. CDR3 sequence reads: CAISDRPFRQPQHF. The DNA of the CDR3 is TGTGCCATCTCGGACAGGCCTTTTCGTCAGCCCCAGCATTTT.

This rearrangement joins TRBV4-3 to TRBJ2-7; TRBD1 matches at 7 bases. The CDR3 covers 16 residues. The V gene end was trimmed by 3 bases and the J gene end by 7 bases; junction bases not matched to a gene: 15. CDR1 is LGHNA, CDR2 YSLEER, per germline. The chain's CDR3 is CASSQGDSRTTGEQYF. In nucleotides, the CDR3 is TGCGCCAGCAGCCAGGGGGACAGCCGAACCACCGGGGAGCAGTACTTC.

This sequence joins TRBV6-5 and TRBJ2-1; D gene unclear. V was shortened by 0 bases and J by 10 bases, with 13 bases between the two germline ends. Germline assignment: CDR1 MNHEY and CDR2 SVGAGI. The CDR3 spans 14 residues. The CDR3 loop is CASSYSEMVVEQFF. The CDR3 nucleotides read TGTGCCAGCAGTTACTCGGAGATGGTGGTGGAGCAGTTCTTC.

V and J are TRBV11-3 and TRBJ2-1; 14 bases match TRBD2. Per the germline V gene, CDR1 is SGHNT and CDR2 is YENEEA. V gave up 5 bases and J gave up 9 bases; unmatched junction bases: 6. This CDR3 has 15 amino acids. The CDR3 loop reads CASSPTSGGAGEQFF. In nucleotides, the CDR3 is TGTGCCAGCAGCCCGACTAGCGGGGGGGCCGGTGAGCAGTTCTTC. Drawing the rest from reference TRBV11-3 and TRBJ2-1, the complete variable domain is EAGVVQSPRYKIIEKKQPVAFWCNPISGHNTLYWYLQNLGQGPELLIRYENEEAVDDSQLPKDRFSAERLKGVDSTLKIQPAELGDSAVYLCASSPTSGGAGEQFFGPGTRLTVL.

This clone has a handful of counts. The chain carries TRBV7-5 and TRBJ2-3; TRBD2 is the table's D call, not checked against the DNA. TRBV7-5 is an annotated pseudogene. CDR3 length: 16 residues. The CDR3 protein is CARSSASGGNTDTQYF. CDR3 DNA sequence: TGTGCCAGAAGCTCGGCTAGCGGGGGAAACACAGATACGCAGTATTTT.

This chain joins TRBV6-5 and TRBJ1-2; TRBD1 matches at 7 bases. V dropped 4 bases and J dropped 8; count of bases not matched to a gene: 13. The germline gives CDR1 MNHEY, CDR2 SVGAGI. This CDR3 spans 15 amino acids. This chain's CDR3 is CASSSRTGVRRGYTF. The CDR3 nucleotides are TGTGCCAGCAGTTCGCGAACAGGGGTGAGACGAGGCTACACCTTC.

This rearrangement joins TRBV7-2 to TRBJ2-5; D ambiguous. This CDR3 is built from 13 residues. Germline V gene data show CDR1 as SGHTA and CDR2 as FQGNSA. Trimming removed 5 bases from V and 8 bases from J, with 15 bases in between. This CDR3 reads CASSPVAVGTQYF. CDR3 DNA sequence: TGTGCCAGCAGCCCAGTGGCGGTCGGAACCCAGTACTTC.

V gene TRBV6-5 combines with J gene TRBJ1-5; possible D gene TRBD1, 5 bases. The CDR3 has 14 amino acids. Germline V lookup: CDR1 MNHEY, CDR2 SVGAGI. V dropped 10 bases and J dropped 0 bases, with 13 bases sitting between them. CDR3 region: CAIGRGDSNQPQHF. Here the CDR3 DNA reads TGTGCCATCGGGCGGGGGGATAGCAATCAGCCCCAGCATTTT.

With respect to this clone: The sample holds other DNA sequences that translate to the same CDR3. J is TRBJ1-3 and V is TRBV30, with D hard to call. V shed 0 bases and J shed 4 bases, with 4 bases lying between them. The germline CDR1 and CDR2 sequences are GTSNPN and SVGIG (reference sequence). This CDR3 spans 12 amino acids. The CDR3 DNA sequence: TGTGCCTGGAGTGTAGCAGGAAACACCATATATTTT. This encodes CAWSVAGNTIYF.

The chain couples TRBV19 to TRBJ2-4; D remains ambiguous. CDR1 LNHDA and CDR2 SQIVND come from the germline V gene (reference sequence). The CDR3 spans 16 residues. V lost 8 bases to trimming and J lost 0 bases, with 17 bases between them. DNA of the CDR3: TGTGCCAGTCAAGACCCACGAAGCGCAGCCAAAAACATTCAGTACTTC. Translated: CASQDPRSAAKNIQYF.